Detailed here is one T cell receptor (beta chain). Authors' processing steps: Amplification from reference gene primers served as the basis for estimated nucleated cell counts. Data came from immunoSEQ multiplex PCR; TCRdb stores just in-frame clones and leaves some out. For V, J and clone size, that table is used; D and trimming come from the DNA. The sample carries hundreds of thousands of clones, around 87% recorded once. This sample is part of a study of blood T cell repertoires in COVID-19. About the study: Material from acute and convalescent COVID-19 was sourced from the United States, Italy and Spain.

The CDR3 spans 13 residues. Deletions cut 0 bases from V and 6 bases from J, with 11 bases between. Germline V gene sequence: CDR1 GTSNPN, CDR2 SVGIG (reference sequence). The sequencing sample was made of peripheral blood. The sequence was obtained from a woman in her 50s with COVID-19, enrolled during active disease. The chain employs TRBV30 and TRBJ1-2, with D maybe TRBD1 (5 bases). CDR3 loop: CAWSVRRADGYTF. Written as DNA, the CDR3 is TGTGCCTGGAGTGTACGCAGGGCGGATGGCTACACCTTC.